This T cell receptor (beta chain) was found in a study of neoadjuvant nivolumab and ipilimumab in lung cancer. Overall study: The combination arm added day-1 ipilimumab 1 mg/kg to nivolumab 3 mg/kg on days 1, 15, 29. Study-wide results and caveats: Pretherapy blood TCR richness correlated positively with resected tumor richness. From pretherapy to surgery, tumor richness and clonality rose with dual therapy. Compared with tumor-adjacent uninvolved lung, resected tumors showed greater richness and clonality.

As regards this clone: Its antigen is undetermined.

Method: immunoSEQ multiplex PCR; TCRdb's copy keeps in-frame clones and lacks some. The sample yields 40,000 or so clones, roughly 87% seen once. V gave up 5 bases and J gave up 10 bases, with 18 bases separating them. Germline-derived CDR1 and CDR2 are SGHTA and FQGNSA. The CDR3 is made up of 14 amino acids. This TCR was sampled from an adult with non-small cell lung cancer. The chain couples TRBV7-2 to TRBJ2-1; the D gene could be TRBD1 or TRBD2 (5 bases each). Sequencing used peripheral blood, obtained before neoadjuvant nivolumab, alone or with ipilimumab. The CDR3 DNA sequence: TGTGCCAGCAGCCATAGGGACCACTATCACGAGCAGTTCTTC. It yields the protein CASSHRDHYHEQFF.